Listed here are 13 T cell receptor beta chains from one sample, sequenced in a study of cytomegalovirus exposure and HLA in healthy donors (TCRdb year 2017). Receptor amplification or capture employed the immunoSEQ multiplex PCR assay. TCRdb took over this immuneACCESS table, retaining in-frame rearrangements with V and J assigned. Such tables are incomplete; in checked studies, under half of the missing clones stem from an unresolved V gene, and the remainder is unexplained. This sample has about 110,000 clones in its table, and 85% to 90% of those were observed once. The top ten hold 1.4% to 1.5% of the sample. Sample: PBMCs. The origin of the receptors is a woman aged 25 to 39 in good health and CMV-seropositive.

The V gene is TRBV7-9, the J gene TRBJ2-7; D unclear. Germline assignment: CDR1 SEHNR and CDR2 FQNEAQ (reference sequence). CDR3 length equals 13 residues. The ends were cut back, 3 bases at V and 6 bases at J, with 12 bases in the middle. The CDR3 DNA reads TGTGCCAGCAGCTTGGAGACCGCCTTCGAGCAGTACTTC. Its translation: CASSLETAFEQYF.

The genes are TRBV14 and TRBJ2-3, with 9 bases fitting TRBD2. The germline V gene has CDR1 SGHDN and CDR2 FVKESK. CDR3 length equals 16 residues. Germline trimming cut 3 bases from V and 2 bases from J; bases unmatched to any gene: 6. The CDR3 nucleotides read TGTGCCAGCAGCCAGATACCGGGACTAGCCACAGATACGCAGTATTTT. Its translation: CASSQIPGLATDTQYF.

The V call is TRBV7-6, the J call TRBJ2-5; weak D call: TRBD1 (6 bases). The germline V gene has CDR1 SGHVS and CDR2 FNYEAQ. The germline V and J ends were trimmed by 6 bases and 5 bases, with 16 bases remaining between them. CDR3 length equals 14 residues. The CDR3 is CASSHNRAVETQYF. CDR3 DNA sequence: TGTGCCAGCAGTCACAACAGGGCGGTGGAGACCCAGTACTTC.

J is TRBJ1-3 and V is TRBV5-5; 7 positions agree with TRBD1. Trimming at V came to 0 bases and at J to 2 bases, leaving 2 bases not matched to a gene. This CDR3 comprises 15 residues. The V gene's germline CDR1 is SGHKS and CDR2 YYEKEE (reference sequence). The CDR3 region has the DNA TGTGCCAGCAGCTTGGGCCAGGGGGCTGGAAACACCATATATTTT. This codes for CASSLGQGAGNTIYF.

The chain recombines TRBV25-1 with TRBJ2-5; possible D gene TRBD2, 5 bases. Germline V gene sequence: CDR1 MGHDK, CDR2 SYGVNS. This CDR3 region has 14 residues. The V end lost 3 bases, the J end lost 1 base, and 9 bases lay between the germline ends. DNA of the CDR3: TGTGCCAGCAGTGACTTCGGAGGCCAAGAGACCCAGTACTTC. Amino acid sequence: CASSDFGGQETQYF.

The chain joins TRBV6-5 to TRBJ2-1, with 7 bases aligning to TRBD2. V trimming: 0 bases; J trimming: 2 bases; junction bases outside the gene matches: 4. Germline CDR1 is MNHEY and CDR2 is SVGAGI. The CDR3 totals 16 residues. CDR3 bases: TGTGCCAGCAGTTACTCGAGCGGGACCCCCTACAATGAGCAGTTCTTC. This sequence encodes CASSYSSGTPYNEQFF.

The chain carries TRBV7-9 and TRBJ2-7, with a tentative D call TRBD1 (6 bases). The CDR3 is 15 residues long. The V end was cut by 3 bases, the J end by 4 bases, with 16 bases between. Looked up from germline, CDR1 is SEHNR and CDR2 is FQNEAQ (reference sequence). The CDR3 sequence is CASSFKQGQIYEQYF. CDR3 coding DNA: TGTGCCAGCAGCTTTAAGCAGGGGCAAATTTACGAGCAGTACTTC.

The chain carries TRBV7-2 and TRBJ1-5; 8 nucleotides align to TRBD1. This CDR3 has 16 residues. Germline CDR1 SGHTA, CDR2 FQGNSA. V lost 5 bases, J lost 1 base, and 7 bases stayed unmatched. CDR3 bases: TGTGCCAGCAGCATGCAGGGGGCGCGGAGCAATCAGCCCCAGCATTTT. This codes for CASSMQGARSNQPQHF.

This chain uses TRBV10-3 with TRBJ1-2; the match to TRBD1 covers 7 bases. Germline CDR1 reads ENHRY; CDR2 reads SYGVKD. CDR3 length: 13 residues. Losses at the gene ends were 6 bases for V and 2 bases for J; bases not matched to a gene: 3. The CDR3 is CAIRAGQNYGYTF. For the CDR3, the DNA is TGTGCCATCAGGGCGGGACAGAACTATGGCTACACCTTC.

This chain connects TRBV2 to TRBJ1-3; 8 bases match TRBD1. The CDR3 contains 15 residues. Germline-derived CDR1 and CDR2 are SNHLY and FYNNEI. J gave up 0 bases and V 6 bases, and 4 bases lay outside the gene matches. The CDR3 here is CASRVGQGSGNTIYF. The CDR3 coding sequence is TGTGCCAGCAGGGTTGGACAGGGCTCTGGAAACACCATATATTTT.

The chain carries TRBV5-1 and TRBJ2-7; the match to TRBD1 covers 7 bases. This CDR3 region has 15 residues. Losses at the gene ends were 0 bases for V and 2 bases for J; bases not matched to a gene: 5. Germline loops: CDR1 SGHRS, CDR2 YFSETQ. The CDR3 loop reads CASSLAQGVTYEQYF. In DNA form, the CDR3 reads TGCGCCAGCAGCTTGGCCCAGGGGGTGACCTACGAGCAGTACTTC.

The chain combines TRBV9 with TRBJ2-5, with TRBD1 as a possible D gene (5 bases). With 0 bases removed from V and 1 base from J, the gap between germline ends came to 13 bases. Germline V gives CDR1 SGDLS, CDR2 YYNGEE. The CDR3 is made up of 16 amino acids. The CDR3, as DNA: TGTGCCAGCAGCGTAGGACAGTTATTCTTCCAAGAGACCCAGTACTTC. Encoded protein: CASSVGQLFFQETQYF.

This chain links TRBV4-3 with TRBJ2-1; a possible D gene is TRBD2 (5 bases). Germline CDR1 is LGHNA and CDR2 is YSLEER. This CDR3 spans 15 amino acids. The V and J ends lost 2 bases and 6 bases respectively, with 14 bases between them. As DNA, the CDR3 is TGCGCCAGCAGCCAATTTCTGGGCGGAGGCAATGAGCAGTTCTTC. This translates into CASSQFLGGGNEQFF.